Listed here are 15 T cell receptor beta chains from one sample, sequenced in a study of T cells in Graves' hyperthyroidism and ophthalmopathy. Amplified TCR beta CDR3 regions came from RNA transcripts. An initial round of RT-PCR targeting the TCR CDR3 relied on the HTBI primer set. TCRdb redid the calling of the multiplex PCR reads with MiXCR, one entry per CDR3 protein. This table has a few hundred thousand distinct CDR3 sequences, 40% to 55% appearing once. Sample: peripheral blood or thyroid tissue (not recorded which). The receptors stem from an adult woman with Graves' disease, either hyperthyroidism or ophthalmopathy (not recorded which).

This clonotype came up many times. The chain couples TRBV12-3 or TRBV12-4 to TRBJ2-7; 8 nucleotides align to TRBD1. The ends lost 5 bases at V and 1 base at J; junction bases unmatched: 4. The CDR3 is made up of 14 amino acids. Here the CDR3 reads CASSPGQESYEQYF. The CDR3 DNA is TGTGCCAGCAGTCCGGGACAGGAGTCCTACGAGCAGTACTTC.

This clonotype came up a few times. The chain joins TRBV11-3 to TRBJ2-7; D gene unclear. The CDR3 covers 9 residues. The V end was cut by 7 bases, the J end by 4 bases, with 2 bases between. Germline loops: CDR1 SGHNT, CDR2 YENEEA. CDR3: CASNYEQYF. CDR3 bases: TGTGCCAGCAATTACGAGCAGTACTTC.

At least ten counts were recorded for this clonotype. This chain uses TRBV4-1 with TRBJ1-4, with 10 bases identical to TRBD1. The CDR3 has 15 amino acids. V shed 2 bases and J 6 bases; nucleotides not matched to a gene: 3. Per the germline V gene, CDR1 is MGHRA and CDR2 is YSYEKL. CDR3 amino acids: CASSQPGTGDEKLFF. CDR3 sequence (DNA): TGCGCCAGCAGCCAACCCGGGACAGGGGATGAAAAACTGTTTTTT.

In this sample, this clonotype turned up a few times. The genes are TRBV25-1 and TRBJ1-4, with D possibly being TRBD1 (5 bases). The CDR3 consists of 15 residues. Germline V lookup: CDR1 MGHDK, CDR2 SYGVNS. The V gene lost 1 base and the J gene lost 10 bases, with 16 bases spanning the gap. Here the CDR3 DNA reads TGTGCCAGCAGTGAATCGGGGAAGCGTACAGGAAAACTGTTTTTT. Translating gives CASSESGKRTGKLFF. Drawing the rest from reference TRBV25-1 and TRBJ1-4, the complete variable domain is EADIYQTPRYLVIGTGKKITLECSQTMGHDKMYWYQQDPGMELHLIHYSYGVNSTEKGDLSSESTVSRIRTEHFPLTLESARPSHTSQYLCASSESGKRTGKLFFGSGTQLSVL.

This chain's CDR3 is CASSLERGQGASGANVLTF. The CDR3 DNA follows: TGTGCCAGCAGCTTAGAGCGAGGACAGGGCGCCTCTGGGGCCAACGTCCTGACTTTC. This chain joins TRBV7-8 and TRBJ2-6, with TRBD1 matching over 8 bases. The germline gives CDR1 SGHVS, CDR2 FQNEAQ. This CDR3 comprises 19 residues. V shed 1 base, J shed 0 bases, and the junction held 8 bases outside the gene matches.

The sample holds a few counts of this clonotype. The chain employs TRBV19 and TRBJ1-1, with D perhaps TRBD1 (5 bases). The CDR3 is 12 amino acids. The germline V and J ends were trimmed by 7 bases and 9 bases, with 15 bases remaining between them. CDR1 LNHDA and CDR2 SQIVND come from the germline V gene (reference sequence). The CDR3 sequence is CASTHQYRQAFF. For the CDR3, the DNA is TGTGCCAGTACCCACCAGTACAGGCAAGCTTTCTTT.

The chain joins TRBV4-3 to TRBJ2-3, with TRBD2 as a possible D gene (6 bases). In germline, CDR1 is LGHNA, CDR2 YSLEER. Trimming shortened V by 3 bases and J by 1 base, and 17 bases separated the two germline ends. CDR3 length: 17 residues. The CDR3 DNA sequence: TGCGCCAGCAGCCAGAGAGGAGGACTAACCGGCACAGATACGCAGTATTTT. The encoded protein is CASSQRGGLTGTDTQYF.

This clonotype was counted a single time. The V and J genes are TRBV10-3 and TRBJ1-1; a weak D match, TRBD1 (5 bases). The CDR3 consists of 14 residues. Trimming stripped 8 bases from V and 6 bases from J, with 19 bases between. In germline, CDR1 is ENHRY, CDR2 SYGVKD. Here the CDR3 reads CAIDAGTRYAEAFF. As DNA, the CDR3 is TGTGCCATCGATGCCGGGACCCGGTACGCTGAAGCTTTCTTT.

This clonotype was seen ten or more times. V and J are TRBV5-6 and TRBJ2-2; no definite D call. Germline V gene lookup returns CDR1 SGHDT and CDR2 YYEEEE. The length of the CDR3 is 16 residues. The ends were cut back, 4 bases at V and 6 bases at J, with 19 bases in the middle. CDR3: CASSAPMAINAGELFF. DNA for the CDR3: TGTGCCAGCAGCGCACCCATGGCAATCAATGCCGGGGAGCTGTTTTTT.

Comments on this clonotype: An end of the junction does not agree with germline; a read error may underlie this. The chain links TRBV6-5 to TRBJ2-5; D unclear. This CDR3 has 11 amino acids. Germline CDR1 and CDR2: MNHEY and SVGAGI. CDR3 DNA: TGTGCCATCAGTGTGCGGGAGACCCAGTACTTC. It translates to CAISVRETQYF.

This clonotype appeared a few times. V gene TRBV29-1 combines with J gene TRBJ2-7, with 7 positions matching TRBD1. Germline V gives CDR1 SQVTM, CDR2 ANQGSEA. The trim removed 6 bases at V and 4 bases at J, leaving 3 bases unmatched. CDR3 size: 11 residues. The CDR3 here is CSVNRGYEQYF. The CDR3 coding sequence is TGCAGCGTCAACAGGGGTTACGAGCAGTACTTC.

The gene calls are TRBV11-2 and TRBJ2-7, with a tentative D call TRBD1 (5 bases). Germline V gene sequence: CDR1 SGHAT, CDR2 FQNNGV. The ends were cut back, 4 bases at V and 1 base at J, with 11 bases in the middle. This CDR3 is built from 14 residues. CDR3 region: CASSSNRRSYEQYF. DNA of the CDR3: TGTGCCAGCAGCTCCAACAGGCGTTCCTACGAGCAGTACTTC.

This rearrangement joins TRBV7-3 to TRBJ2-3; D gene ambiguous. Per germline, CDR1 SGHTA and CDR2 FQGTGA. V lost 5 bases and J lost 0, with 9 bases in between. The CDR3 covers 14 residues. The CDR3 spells CASSPLSSTDTQYF. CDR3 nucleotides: TGTGCCAGCAGCCCTTTAAGTAGCACAGATACGCAGTATTTT.

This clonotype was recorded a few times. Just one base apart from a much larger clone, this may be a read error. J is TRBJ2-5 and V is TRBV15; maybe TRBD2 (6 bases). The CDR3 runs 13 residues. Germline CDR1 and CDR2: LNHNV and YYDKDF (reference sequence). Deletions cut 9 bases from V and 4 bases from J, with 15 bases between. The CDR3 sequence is CATAWRVLETQYF. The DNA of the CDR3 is TGTGCCACGGCCTGGAGGGTGTTAGAGACCCAGTACTTC.

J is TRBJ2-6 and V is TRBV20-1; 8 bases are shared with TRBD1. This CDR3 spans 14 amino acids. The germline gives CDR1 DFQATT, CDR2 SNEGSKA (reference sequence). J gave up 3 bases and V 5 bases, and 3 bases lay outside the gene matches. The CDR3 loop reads CSALDRVGANVLTF. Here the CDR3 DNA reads TGCAGTGCTCTGGACAGGGTTGGGGCCAACGTCCTGACTTTC.